This TCR beta chain was sequenced during a study of shared clonotypes between healthy human individuals. Findings and caveats of the study: Naive CD4 clonotypes were shared across a few donors at 4.5% to 6%. Owing to a small donor count, the genetic and exposure-history diversity represented was limited.

Points on this clone: Antigen unknown.

TCRdb keeps only in-frame clones here, not all; method: immunoSEQ multiplex PCR. The top ten hold about 0.38% of the sample, which has 2 million to 3 million clones, 93% seen once. A split of CD4+ cells into CD45RA+ naive and CD45RA-negative memory subsets was performed. The CDR3 extends over 15 amino acids. CDR1 and CDR2 from the germline V gene are MNHEY and SVGAGI. V was shortened by 0 bases and J by 0 bases, with 6 bases between the two germline ends. Sample: naive CD4+ T cells from PBMCs. The subset denotes: CD45RA+ positively selected. The receptor was derived from a man aged 18 to 35 in good health. Some clones in this sample may be carry-over from other donors' samples. The chain is built from TRBV6-5 and TRBJ1-5; no definite D call. DNA of the CDR3: TGTGCCAGCAGTTACTCGCCTTATAGCAATCAGCCCCAGCATTTT. Amino acid sequence: CASSYSPYSNQPQHF.